This TCR beta chain emerged from a study of blood T cell repertoires in COVID-19 (dated by TCRdb to about 2020). With respect to the entire study: Samples covering the acute and convalescent phases of COVID-19 were provided by collaborators in the United States, Italy and Spain. The material from the prospective study consisted of cDNA or gDNA derived from T cells, B-cell-depleted T cells, or PBMCs. The dataset comprised deeply sampled blood TCRbeta repertoires from subjects exposed to, actively infected with, or recovered from COVID-19. A freely available public database, intended as a resource for researchers studying the immune response to SARS-CoV-2, is where the repertoires were released. The samples were drawn from the first 160 participants of the ongoing ImmuneRACE study and from over 950 subjects provided by 6 global collaborators. The sample metadata nearly always contained a de-identified subject ID, COVID-19 status, age in years and sex. Where available, HLA class I and class II types were taken from metadata supplied by the sample provider and were not determined by assay-based typing. What the study reported, not specific to this receptor: How much clinical and demographic metadata was included differed by source and by participant, and the metadata was provided uncurated.

At one collaborating source in Seattle, patients were enrolled during active infection and were followed longitudinally through the course of disease. Whole blood was collected in K2EDTA tubes by collaborating institutions according to the institutions' own protocols. Collaborator samples were shipped for TCRbeta analysis as frozen whole blood, isolated PBMCs, or DNA extracted from either sample type. TCRbeta CDR3 regions were amplified from genomic DNA using the immunoSEQ Assay, a bias-controlled multiplex PCR. The study's processing was this. Nucleated cell counts per sample were estimated from amplification of reference gene primers within the assay. Sequence reads were collapsed and filtered to measure the absolute abundance of every unique TCRbeta CDR3 rearrangement. For each sample, productive Simpson clonality was calculated as the square root of Simpson's diversity index across productive rearrangements. TCRdb re-hosts the immuneACCESS table, in-frame sequences only. Its copies lack some clones; in the studies checked, an unresolved V gene accounts for under half of them, and the cause for the rest is not known. From that table come the V and J calls and clone size; the DNA was used to work out D and trimming. The sample includes about 180,000 clones, with about 81% observed a single time. Approximately 12% of the sample belongs to the ten largest clones.

On this clone itself: Its antigen target is currently unknown. Base-call qualities are not available, and no considerably larger clone is one nucleotide away.

The TCR sequence derives from a woman aged 80 or over with COVID-19, enrolled during active disease. The sample taken for sequencing was peripheral blood.

At the DNA level, the sequence is TGTGCCAGCAGCCAGACAATGAACACTGAAGCTTTCTTT. Translated, this is CASSQTMNTEAFF. This chain joins TRBV27 to TRBJ1-1; no confident D gene assignment can be made. Via the germline V gene (reference sequence), CDR1 is MNHEY and CDR2 SMNVEV. The V and J ends are trimmed by 6 bases and 0 bases, leaving 8 bases between them. Counted from cysteine to phenylalanine, this CDR3 has 13 amino acids. Left in the record is the CDR3 DNA by itself, 39 bases read in frame from the first base.